This T cell receptor beta chain derives from a study of PD-L1 blockade in urothelial cancer. Sequenced by immunoSEQ multiplex PCR; TCRdb stores in-frame clones only, minus some. The sample has 100,000 to 150,000 clones; roughly 82% are singletons. The V and J ends lost 1 base and 6 bases, in that order; junction bases with no gene match: 6. This CDR3 region has 15 residues. Germline-derived CDR1 and CDR2 are LNHNV and YYDKDF (reference sequence). Sample time point: peripheral blood 6 weeks after treatment start. The TCR comes from a man between 50 and 59 years old with urothelial cancer. V gene TRBV15 combines with J gene TRBJ2-7; TRBD1 matches at 10 bases. The sample was PBMCs, taken around atezolizumab (anti-PD-L1) treatment. The CDR3: CATSRGGTGASEQYF. CDR3 nucleotide sequence: TGTGCCACCAGCAGAGGGGGGACAGGGGCTAGCGAGCAGTACTTC.